One and the same sample provided the 20 T cell receptor beta chains below, sequenced in a study of T cells after yellow fever vaccination. TCRdb re-called the 5' RACE reads through MiXCR, storing one row per CDR3 protein. The repertoire consists of some 150,000 distinct CDR3 sequences, with about 11% occurring once and the leading ten covering 35% to 40%. Sequences were derived from CD8+ T cells sorted from PBMCs, sampled 15 days after the yellow fever booster vaccination. Source of these receptors: a man in his late teens or twenties who received the YFV17D yellow fever vaccine.

This clonotype was seen once. The chain links TRBV2 to TRBJ2-1; 8 positions agree with TRBD1. V dropped 6 bases and J dropped 0; count of bases not matched to a gene: 4. This CDR3 comprises 15 residues. In germline, CDR1 is SNHLY, CDR2 FYNNEI. CDR3 protein: CASRRDRSSYNEQFF. In nucleotides, the CDR3 is TGTGCCAGCAGGAGGGACAGGAGCTCCTACAATGAGCAGTTCTTC.

This clonotype showed up just a few times. The genes are TRBV7-8 and TRBJ2-5, with unresolved D. The CDR3 is 16 amino acids. V lost 6 bases and J lost 0, with 17 bases in between. The germline V gene has CDR1 SGHVS and CDR2 FQNEAQ. In DNA form, the CDR3 reads TGTGCCAGCAGGTGGGCGGCAGAACTCAACCAAGAGACCCAGTACTTC. Encoded protein: CASRWAAELNQETQYF.

This rearrangement joins TRBV20-1 to TRBJ2-3; no reliable D call. Germline V gene data show CDR1 as DFQATT and CDR2 as SNEGSKA (reference sequence). Trimming removed 5 bases from V and 6 bases from J, with 15 bases in between. The CDR3 consists of 13 residues. The CDR3 protein is CSAPDGVMDTQYF. The CDR3 DNA reads as TGCAGTGCTCCGGACGGAGTTATGGATACGCAGTATTTT.

The CDR3 reads CASSQDSSSGYEQYF. Written as DNA, the CDR3 is TGTGCCAGCAGCCAAGATTCGTCATCGGGCTACGAGCAGTACTTC. This chain joins TRBV14 and TRBJ2-7, with D hard to call. CDR1 and CDR2 (germline): SGHDN, FVKESK. The CDR3 runs 15 residues. Trimming removed 0 bases from V and 3 bases from J, with 12 bases in between.

Of note for this clonotype: A clone one base away is much larger, so this may be a read error. The rearrangement links TRBV2 to TRBJ1-2; 7 bases agree with TRBD1. From germline, CDR1 is SNHLY and CDR2 FYNNEI. This CDR3 comprises 14 residues. The CDR3 DNA reads TGTGCCAGCGGGGCACGGGACAGCTGGTATGGCTACCCCTTC. It encodes CASGARDSWYGYPF.

The rearrangement links TRBV5-6 to TRBJ1-1, with D tentatively TRBD1 (6 bases). The CDR3 runs to 14 residues. CDR1 is SGHDT, CDR2 YYEEEE, per germline. Trimming shortened V by 2 bases and J by 7 bases, and 15 bases separated the two germline ends. The CDR3 loop is CASSFGTPVYEAFF. CDR3 nucleotides: TGTGCCAGCAGCTTTGGGACACCCGTATATGAAGCTTTCTTT.

This clonotype occurred a few times. The V gene is TRBV19, the J gene TRBJ2-2; 11 bases agree with TRBD1. V dropped 7 bases and J dropped 7; count of bases not matched to a gene: 5. Germline CDR1 is LNHDA and CDR2 is SQIVND (reference sequence). This CDR3 spans 14 amino acids. Here the CDR3 reads CASIWTGGFGELFF. The CDR3 region has the DNA TGTGCCAGTATTTGGACAGGGGGCTTCGGGGAGCTGTTTTTT. The variable domain in full, with the rest retrieved from reference TRBV19 and TRBJ2-2, is DGGITQSPKYLFRKEGQNVTLSCEQNLNHDAMYWYRQDPGQGLRLIYYSQIVNDFQKGDIAEGYSVSREKKESFPLTVTSAQKNPTAFYLCASIWTGGFGELFFGEGSRLTVL.

The CDR3 here is CASSPPGRRSYEQYF. The CDR3 nucleotides read TGTGCCAGCAGTCCACCGGGACGCCGCTCCTACGAGCAGTACTTC. The V and J genes are TRBV27 and TRBJ2-7, with D perhaps being TRBD1 or TRBD2 (5 bases each). This CDR3 contains 15 residues. The V gene's germline CDR1 is MNHEY and CDR2 SMNVEV (reference sequence). Trimming took off 5 bases at V and 0 bases at J, with 14 bases between the two ends.

This clonotype was seen a few times. The rearrangement joins TRBV27 to TRBJ2-7; tentatively, D is TRBD2 (6 bases). CDR3 length equals 15 residues. The germline V gene encodes CDR1 MNHEY and CDR2 SMNVEV (reference sequence). V lost 5 bases and J 2 bases, leaving 16 bases between the germline ends. CDR3 protein: CASSLKGTGAYEQYF. The DNA of the CDR3 is TGTGCCAGCAGTCTAAAAGGGACTGGAGCCTACGAGCAGTACTTC.

This clonotype was seen a handful of times. V is TRBV20-1 and J is TRBJ1-1; D unresolved. CDR3 size: 18 residues. Trimming shortened V by 2 bases and J by 6 bases, and 28 bases separated the two germline ends. Germline values: CDR1 DFQATT, CDR2 SNEGSKA (reference sequence). The CDR3 DNA sequence: TGCAGTGCTAGAAAAGATCCGTCACGGGAGGTGTTTATCTCTGAAGCTTTCTTT. Encoded protein: CSARKDPSREVFISEAFF.

The chain employs TRBV5-1 and TRBJ1-3; 7 bases align to TRBD1. Germline lookup yields CDR1 SGHRS and CDR2 YFSETQ. The CDR3 covers 16 residues. V dropped 4 bases and J dropped 2; count of bases not matched to a gene: 9. CDR3 in amino acids: CASSQPQGEAGNTIYF. The CDR3 region has the DNA TGCGCCAGCAGCCAACCTCAGGGGGAGGCTGGAAACACCATATATTTT.

This clonotype was counted many times. This chain uses TRBV5-1 with TRBJ2-1; D gene uncertain. The CDR3 contains 11 residues. Trimming removed 3 bases at V and 6 bases at J, with 4 bases between. The V gene's germline CDR1 is SGHRS and CDR2 YFSETQ. The CDR3 reads CASSWGNEQFF. The CDR3 DNA is TGCGCCAGCAGCTGGGGCAATGAGCAGTTCTTC.

The chain carries TRBV15 and TRBJ2-5, with D hard to call. The CDR3 has 14 amino acids. CDR1 and CDR2 (germline): LNHNV, YYDKDF (reference sequence). Between the trimmed V and J ends, which lost 6 bases and 5 bases, there was a span of 16 bases. CDR3 in DNA: TGTGCCACCAGAGCCTTCGGACGGGCGGAGACCCAGTACTTC. This sequence encodes CATRAFGRAETQYF.

The chain joins TRBV5-5 to TRBJ2-4; D is perhaps TRBD1 (6 bases). Germline V CDR1 and CDR2: SGHKS, YYEKEE (reference sequence). The CDR3 length is 16 residues. Trimming removed 3 bases from V and 8 bases from J, with 21 bases in between. The CDR3 region has the DNA TGTGCCAGCAGCTCTACTATAACAGGGTTTGGGGACATTCAGTACTTC. Its translation is CASSSTITGFGDIQYF. The variable domain in full, completed from reference TRBV5-5 and TRBJ2-4, reads DAGVTQSPTHLIKTRGQQVTLRCSPISGHKSVSWYQQVLGQGPQFIFQYYEKEERGRGNFPDRFSARQFPNYSSELNVNALLLGDSALYLCASSSTITGFGDIQYFGAGTRLSVL.

This clonotype was counted many times. V usage is TRBV5-1 and J usage is TRBJ1-3, with D unresolved. V was trimmed by 1 base and J by 2 bases, leaving 7 bases between them. The CDR3 consists of 14 residues. Germline V lookup: CDR1 SGHRS, CDR2 YFSETQ. CDR3 residues: CASSLSGTGNTIYF. For the CDR3, the DNA is TGCGCCAGCAGCTTGTCGGGCACTGGAAACACCATATATTTT.

This clonotype came up a few times. V gene TRBV6-1 combines with J gene TRBJ2-2, with a possible D match to TRBD2 (5 bases). Between the trimmed V and J ends, which lost 5 bases and 4 bases, there was a span of 17 bases. This CDR3 contains 16 residues. CDR1 MNHNS and CDR2 SASEGT come from the germline V gene. CDR3 nucleotides: TGTGCCAGCAGTCCCTTTGGACTCGGCTCCACCGGGGAGCTGTTTTTT. Translation: CASSPFGLGSTGELFF.

This clonotype was found a few times. CDR3 sequence: CASSEVGGPGNEQFF. In DNA, the CDR3 is TGTGCCAGCAGCGAAGTTGGGGGGCCTGGAAATGAGCAGTTCTTC. This chain connects TRBV28 to TRBJ2-1; the D call may be TRBD1 or TRBD2 (6 bases each). V lost 6 bases and J 7 bases, leaving 19 bases between the germline ends. CDR3 length: 15 amino acids. The germline gives CDR1 MDHEN, CDR2 SYDVKM.

Sample share makes this clonotype medium-sized. The V and J genes are TRBV25-1 and TRBJ2-1; 9 positions agree with TRBD2. Per the germline V gene, CDR1 is MGHDK and CDR2 is SYGVNS. Trimming at V came to 1 base and at J to 6 bases, leaving 4 bases not matched to a gene. This CDR3 spans 15 amino acids. CDR3 coding DNA: TGTGCCAGCAGTGAATTAGCGGGGGAGGTCAATGAGCAGTTCTTC. Encoded protein: CASSELAGEVNEQFF.

This clonotype was picked up a small number of times. The chain joins TRBV7-9 to TRBJ2-7; TRBD2 aligns across 8 bases. Germline V gene lookup returns CDR1 SEHNR and CDR2 FQNEAQ (reference sequence). The V and J ends lost 3 bases and 5 bases, in that order; junction bases with no gene match: 3. The CDR3 is 13 residues long. Here the CDR3 DNA reads TGTGCCAGCAGCTTCGGGGGGGCAGACGAGCAGTACTTC. This codes for CASSFGGADEQYF.

This clonotype has just a few counts. V usage is TRBV15 and J usage is TRBJ2-2, with 7 bases lining up with TRBD1. J was trimmed by 4 bases and V by 0 bases; bases with no gene match: 8. From germline, CDR1 is LNHNV and CDR2 YYDKDF (reference sequence). The CDR3 covers 17 residues. The CDR3 is CATSRDRQGVGTGELFF. The CDR3 region has the DNA TGTGCCACCAGCAGAGACCGGCAGGGGGTGGGCACCGGGGAGCTGTTTTTT.